One sample yielded the 23 T cell receptor beta chains listed below, sequenced in a study of blood T cell repertoires in COVID-19 (TCRdb year 2020). The method was the immunoSEQ multiplex PCR assay. The clones in this table, taken by TCRdb from immuneACCESS, are in-frame only. Not every clone is retained; where verified, under half of the shortfall comes from an unresolved V gene, and the cause of the rest is unknown. The sample table holds about 320,000 clones, of which roughly 88% were seen once. The ten largest clones add up to about 5% of the sample. Specimen: PBMCs or T cells enriched from blood (not recorded which). The receptors derive from a man aged 25-45 years who had recovered from COVID-19.

The J gene is TRBJ2-2, the V gene TRBV4-2; D unclear. Germline V CDR1 and CDR2: LGHNA, YNFKEQ. V lost 0 bases to trimming and J lost 5 bases, with 7 bases between them. The CDR3 has 14 amino acids. Written as DNA, the CDR3 is TGTGCCAGCAGCCAAGATCAGAGGACCGGGGAGCTGTTTTTT. Its protein is CASSQDQRTGELFF.

The genes are TRBV6-1 and TRBJ1-5; D gene ambiguous. Trimming stripped 3 bases from V and 6 bases from J, with 18 bases between. Germline CDR1 and CDR2: MNHNS and SASEGT. This CDR3 is 16 amino acids long. This CDR3 is CASSDHLSVAAQPQHF. CDR3 DNA: TGTGCCAGCAGTGACCACTTGTCGGTGGCGGCTCAGCCCCAGCATTTT.

This rearrangement joins TRBV5-1 to TRBJ1-2; 7 bases fit TRBD1. V lost 5 bases to trimming and J lost 3 bases; unmatched junction nucleotides: 4. Germline V gene lookup returns CDR1 SGHRS and CDR2 YFSETQ. This CDR3 is built from 13 residues. CDR3: CASRHGQDYGYTF. The CDR3 nucleotides read TGCGCCAGCAGGCATGGACAGGACTATGGCTACACCTTC.

This sequence joins TRBV18 and TRBJ2-7; the match to TRBD2 covers 7 bases. Germline assignment: CDR1 KGHSH and CDR2 LQKENI. CDR3 length: 15 amino acids. V gave up 3 bases and J gave up 2 bases; unmatched junction bases: 7. The DNA for the CDR3 is TGTGCCAGCTCACCCCAGCGGGGTAATGCCTACGAGCAGTACTTC. It codes for CASSPQRGNAYEQYF.

The chain employs TRBV7-9 and TRBJ2-7; no definite D call. Per the germline V gene, CDR1 is SEHNR and CDR2 is FQNEAQ (reference sequence). Trimming took 5 bases from V and 2 from J, leaving 13 bases between them. The CDR3 covers 14 residues. The CDR3 loop is CASSPLGRTYEQYF. CDR3 nucleotide sequence: TGTGCCAGCAGCCCGCTAGGTAGGACCTACGAGCAGTACTTC.

The chain carries TRBV2 and TRBJ2-3; D not certain. The CDR3 totals 15 residues. The germline V and J ends were trimmed by 0 bases and 4 bases, with 11 bases remaining between them. The germline V gene encodes CDR1 SNHLY and CDR2 FYNNEI. This chain's CDR3 is CASSEASSRADTQYF. CDR3 DNA sequence: TGTGCCAGCAGTGAAGCATCTAGTCGTGCAGATACGCAGTATTTT.

The J gene is TRBJ2-4, the V gene TRBV4-2; TRBD2 matches at 10 bases. The CDR3 runs to 20 residues. J lost 3 bases, V lost 2 bases, and 16 bases had no gene match. Germline CDR1 reads LGHNA; CDR2 reads YNFKEQ. This CDR3 reads CASSQLALAGASFGKNIQYF. The CDR3 nucleotides read TGTGCCAGCAGCCAACTGGCCCTAGCGGGGGCTTCGTTTGGCAAAAACATTCAGTACTTC.

The CDR3 is CASSLTTGTNEKLFF. Written as DNA, the CDR3 is TGTGCCAGCAGCCTCACGACAGGGACAAATGAAAAACTGTTTTTT. The gene calls are TRBV11-2 and TRBJ1-4, with TRBD1 matching over 7 bases. The trim removed 5 bases at V and 5 bases at J, leaving 8 bases unmatched. Germline V gene data show CDR1 as SGHAT and CDR2 as FQNNGV. There are 15 residues in the CDR3.

In its sample, this clone was seen once. The rearrangement links TRBV18 to TRBJ1-5, with D uncertain. CDR3 length: 13 residues. Germline assignment: CDR1 KGHSH and CDR2 LQKENI. V was pared by 1 base and J by 5 bases, with 6 bases between. The CDR3: CASSPQRDQPQHF. Written as DNA, the CDR3 is TGTGCCAGCTCACCACAGAGGGATCAGCCCCAGCATTTT. The entire variable domain, with the rest obtained from reference TRBV18 and TRBJ1-5, is as follows: NAGVMQNPRHLVRRRGQEARLRCSPMKGHSHVYWYRQLPEEGLKFMVYLQKENIIDESGMPKERFSAEFPKEGPSILRIQQVVRGDSAAYFCASSPQRDQPQHFGDGTRLSIL.

The chain employs TRBV13 and TRBJ2-1; 9 bases are a match to TRBD1. After removal of 7 bases from V and 8 bases from J, the junction contained 12 bases not matched to a gene. Germline values: CDR1 PRHDT, CDR2 FYEKMQ (reference sequence). The CDR3 sequence is 15 residues long. This CDR3 reads CASMPGTGRLYEQFF. The CDR3 region has the DNA TGTGCCAGCATGCCGGGGACAGGGAGATTGTATGAGCAGTTCTTC.

The rearrangement links TRBV13 to TRBJ2-7; 8 bases agree with TRBD2. Germline V CDR1 and CDR2: PRHDT, FYEKMQ (reference sequence). CDR3 length: 13 amino acids. J lost 6 bases, V lost 5 bases, and 6 bases had no gene match. CDR3 nucleotide sequence: TGTGCCAGCAGCCGGGGGGGGTCGTCCGAGCAGTACTTC. As protein: CASSRGGSSEQYF.

With respect to this clone: This sample also contains other DNA sequences that code for the same CDR3. The chain uses TRBV28 and TRBJ2-7; tentatively, D is TRBD1 (5 bases). CDR3 length equals 14 residues. CDR1 and CDR2 (germline): MDHEN, SYDVKM. The germline V and J ends were trimmed by 3 bases and 2 bases, with 11 bases remaining between them. The CDR3 DNA reads TGTGCCAGCAGTTTTGGCACAGGAACCTACGAGCAGTACTTC. It is translated as CASSFGTGTYEQYF. Combining the CDR3 with reference TRBV28 and TRBJ2-7 gives the whole variable domain DVKVTQSSRYLVKRTGEKVFLECVQDMDHENMFWYRQDPGLGLRLIYFSYDVKMKEKGDIPEGYSVSREKKERFSLILESASTNQTSMYLCASSFGTGTYEQYFGPGTRLTVT.

The chain joins TRBV5-1 to TRBJ2-7, with a weak D call TRBD2 (6 bases). This CDR3 region has 14 residues. The V end was cut by 0 bases, the J end by 5 bases, with 12 bases between. In germline, CDR1 is SGHRS, CDR2 YFSETQ. In nucleotides, the CDR3 is TGCGCCAGCAGCTTGGTTCGGGGGACCCACGAGCAGTACTTC. Translation gives CASSLVRGTHEQYF.

The chain carries TRBV13 and TRBJ2-3; TRBD2 agrees at 13 bases. The germline CDR1 and CDR2 sequences are PRHDT and FYEKMQ (reference sequence). The J segment lost 6 bases and the V segment lost 5 bases, leaving 17 bases of the junction unmatched. There are 19 residues in the CDR3. This CDR3 reads CASSIRTSGGHFILDTQYF. The CDR3 DNA reads TGTGCCAGCAGCATCAGGACTAGCGGGGGCCACTTTATCTTGGATACGCAGTATTTT.

This clone showed up just once. The V and J genes are TRBV28 and TRBJ1-5; D remains unclear. Germline values: CDR1 MDHEN, CDR2 SYDVKM. V dropped 5 bases and J dropped 0 bases, with 11 bases sitting between them. The CDR3 sequence is 15 residues long. As DNA, the CDR3 is TGTGCCAGCAGTCTACAGAGTAATAGCAATCAGCCCCAGCATTTT. Protein product: CASSLQSNSNQPQHF.

This chain uses TRBV6-5 with TRBJ2-2, with D maybe TRBD1 (6 bases). CDR3 length: 15 amino acids. V lost 2 bases, J lost 8 bases, and 15 bases lay in between. CDR1 is MNHEY and CDR2 is SVGAGI in the germline V gene. The CDR3 protein is CASSYLGQTSGELFF. In DNA form, the CDR3 reads TGTGCCAGCAGTTACCTTGGACAGACATCTGGGGAGCTGTTTTTT.

The chain joins TRBV2 to TRBJ2-3; D not certain. V was clipped by 4 bases and J by 3 bases, with 11 bases between them. There are 14 residues in the CDR3. CDR1 SNHLY and CDR2 FYNNEI come from the germline V gene. The CDR3 is CASSGMAVTDTQYF. The DNA for the CDR3 is TGTGCCAGCAGTGGAATGGCCGTGACAGATACGCAGTATTTT.

This chain joins TRBV10-1 and TRBJ2-1; tentative D call: TRBD1 (5 bases). V shed 4 bases and J shed 5 bases, with 9 bases lying between them. The germline V gene has CDR1 WNHNN and CDR2 SYGVQD (reference sequence). CDR3 length: 13 residues. Written as DNA, the CDR3 is TGCGCCAGCAGTGCTACAGGCAACAATGAGCAGTTCTTC. Residues: CASSATGNNEQFF.

The chain combines TRBV4-2 with TRBJ1-5, with a possible D match to TRBD1 (6 bases). Germline CDR1 and CDR2: LGHNA and YNFKEQ. The CDR3 totals 18 residues. With 4 bases removed from V and 3 bases from J, the gap between germline ends came to 22 bases. In nucleotides, the CDR3 is TGTGCCAGCAGCCGCGGGGGCTCAGGGACAATGAACAATCAGCCCCAGCATTTT. The encoded protein is CASSRGGSGTMNNQPQHF.

The V gene is TRBV18, the J gene TRBJ1-1; a weak D match, TRBD1 (6 bases). Germline assignment: CDR1 KGHSH and CDR2 LQKENI. Trimming stripped 0 bases from V and 5 bases from J, with 7 bases between. This CDR3 is built from 13 residues. The CDR3 coding sequence is TGTGCCAGCTCACCACCTGGGACAACTGAAGCTTTCTTT. Protein: CASSPPGTTEAFF.

The chain links TRBV5-6 to TRBJ2-7; 11 nucleotides agree with TRBD2. Per the germline V gene, CDR1 is SGHDT and CDR2 is YYEEEE. The CDR3 totals 15 residues. V was pared by 5 bases and J by 2 bases, with 6 bases of the junction left unmatched. The CDR3 sequence is CASSLTSGVPYEQYF. The CDR3 DNA follows: TGTGCCAGCAGTTTGACTAGCGGGGTCCCCTACGAGCAGTACTTC.

The chain is built from TRBV7-6 and TRBJ2-1, with a tentative D call TRBD2 (7 bases). The CDR3 totals 16 residues. The germline V gene encodes CDR1 SGHVS and CDR2 FNYEAQ. Trimming removed 4 bases at V and 5 bases at J, with 18 bases between. The CDR3 nucleotides are TGTGCCAGCAGCTCTCGGAGGGGGGGGCCAAACAATGAGCAGTTCTTC. Protein product: CASSSRRGGPNNEQFF. Together with reference TRBV7-6 and TRBJ2-1, the CDR3 gives the full variable domain: GAGVSQSPRYKVTKRGQDVALRCDPISGHVSLYWYRQALGQGPEFLTYFNYEAQQDKSGLPNDRFSAERPEGSISTLTIQRTEQRDSAMYRCASSSRRGGPNNEQFFGPGTRLTVL.

This rearrangement joins TRBV6-5 to TRBJ1-3; no firm D call. In germline, CDR1 is MNHEY, CDR2 SVGAGI. Trimming removed 2 bases from V and 4 bases from J, with 9 bases in between. This CDR3 spans 14 amino acids. The CDR3 spells CASSYADWGNTIYF. CDR3 bases: TGTGCCAGCAGTTACGCGGACTGGGGAAACACCATATATTTT.